The rows below give T cell receptor beta chains drawn from one sample of a study of blood T cell repertoires in COVID-19. Sequenced by immunoSEQ multiplex PCR; TCRdb stores in-frame clones only, minus some. The sample has about 220,000 clones, over 75% seen once. Source material: peripheral blood. These receptors all stem from a woman aged 70-85 years with COVID-19, enrolled during active disease. The CDR3 runs from the conserved cysteine through the conserved F or W. The D gene is left open where the match is weak. Clone size is shown for a subset of rows, as once, few, many or a class of expanded clone.

length	J	size	D	V	DNA	CDR3
15	TRBJ2-3	once	NA	TRBV5-1	TGCGCCAGCAGCCCCGACAGTAGGGGCACAGATACGCAGTATTTT	CASSPDSRGTDTQYF
19	TRBJ1-3	NA	NA	TRBV4-2	TGTGCCAGCAGCCAAGATCGGGTCGGGGGTGTAGGCTCTGGAAACACCATATATTTT	CASSQDRVGGVGSGNTIYF
14	TRBJ1-1	NA	NA	TRBV3-1/TRBV3-2	TGTGCCAGCAGTGCAAGTAGGGGCTATACTGAAGCTTTCTTT	CASSASRGYTEAFF
16	TRBJ2-1	once	TRBD1	TRBV7-2	TGTGCCAGCAGCTTAGCACACAGGGGGCTCTACAATGAGCAGTTCTTC	CASSLAHRGLYNEQFF
15	TRBJ1-4	NA	NA	TRBV5-8	TGTGCCAGCAGCTTGGGGAGGAGTTATAATGAAAAACTGTTTTTT	CASSLGRSYNEKLFF
15	TRBJ2-2	NA	TRBD1	TRBV5-6	TGTGCCAGCAGCTCGGACAGGGGGCTTGGCGGGGAGCTGTTTTTT	CASSSDRGLGGELFF
17	TRBJ1-2	NA	TRBD1	TRBV2	TGTGCCAGCAGTGAAAGTAGAAGGGTGGACAGGGACTATGGCTACACCTTC	CASSESRRVDRDYGYTF
16	TRBJ2-1	NA	TRBD2	TRBV7-2	TGTGCCAGCAGCCCAAATAGCGGGCGAACCGCCAATGAGCAGTTCTTC	CASSPNSGRTANEQFF
13	TRBJ1-1	once	NA	TRBV30	TGTGCCTGGAGAGGACTGTCGGTCACTGAAGCTTTCTTT	CAWRGLSVTEAFF
16	TRBJ2-1	NA	NA	TRBV7-2	TGTGCCAGCCGGGTAGGGCGGGCCTCTTCCTACAATGAGCAGTTCTTC	CASRVGRASSYNEQFF
16	TRBJ2-7	NA	TRBD2	TRBV24-1	TGTGCCACCAGTGAACCCGGGGTAGCGGGGGGCTACGAGCAGTACTTC	CATSEPGVAGGYEQYF
18	TRBJ1-4	NA	NA	TRBV7-2	TGTGCCAGCAGCCAATTATCGCGGAACGTTAGAGGGGGTGAAAAACTGTTTTTT	CASSQLSRNVRGGEKLFF
15	TRBJ1-4	NA	TRBD1	TRBV19	TGTGCCAGTAGTATCCCGGACAGGGGGCGGGAAAAACTGTTTTTT	CASSIPDRGREKLFF
13	TRBJ2-5	NA	NA	TRBV7-3	TGTGCCAGCAGTACGGTTCGTATGGAGACCCAGTACTTC	CASSTVRMETQYF
14	TRBJ2-1	NA	TRBD1	TRBV6-6	TGTGCCAGCAGCGACAGGGCCTCCTACAATGAGCAGTTCTTC	CASSDRASYNEQFF
13	TRBJ2-5	NA	NA	TRBV3-1/TRBV3-2	TGTGCCAGCAGCTCTACAGGGCAAGAGACCCAGTACTTC	CASSSTGQETQYF
14	TRBJ2-5	NA	NA	TRBV18	TGTGCCAGCTCACCACAAGCCAGCGGCGAGACCCAGTACTTC	CASSPQASGETQYF
13	TRBJ1-6	few	NA	TRBV2	TGTGCCAGCAGTGGACAGAAAAATTCACCCCTCCACTTT	CASSGQKNSPLHF
16	TRBJ2-7	NA	NA	TRBV6-2/TRBV6-3	TGTGCCAGCAGTTACTCGAGGAGCGGAAGCTCCTACGAGCAGTACTTC	CASSYSRSGSSYEQYF
15	TRBJ2-7	NA	TRBD1	TRBV5-1	TGCGCCAGCAGCTTGACGGGACAGTCAATCTACGAGCAGTACTTC	CASSLTGQSIYEQYF
15	TRBJ2-7	few	TRBD2	TRBV15	TGTGCCACCAGCAGACGGGACTATAGCTCCTACGAGCAGTACTTC	CATSRRDYSSYEQYF
15	TRBJ1-6	few	NA	TRBV7-9	TGTGCCAGCAGCTCGGACAGCTCCTATAATTCACCCCTCCACTTT	CASSSDSSYNSPLHF
16	TRBJ1-2	NA	TRBD1	TRBV7-9	TGTGCCAGCAGCTTAGCCGGACAGGGGTCTAACTATGGCTACACCTTC	CASSLAGQGSNYGYTF
16	TRBJ1-1	NA	NA	TRBV30	TGTGCCTGGAGTAAAAGTGTAGCAGGGGCGTACACTGAAGCTTTCTTT	CAWSKSVAGAYTEAFF
15	TRBJ2-2	NA	NA	TRBV27	TGTGCCAGCACCCTGTATACAGCGAACACCGGGGAGCTGTTTTTT	CASTLYTANTGELFF
17	TRBJ2-3	NA	NA	TRBV5-5	TGTGCCAGCAGCTTGGCCCGCAGTAGGGGGAGTGTAGATACGCAGTATTTT	CASSLARSRGSVDTQYF
15	TRBJ1-5	NA	NA	TRBV5-1	TGCGCCAGCAGCTTGTCAGGGTATAGCAATCAGCCCCAGCATTTT	CASSLSGYSNQPQHF
14	TRBJ2-3	NA	TRBD2	TRBV5-1	TGCGCCAGCAGCTCGGCTAGCGGAACCGATACGCAGTATTTT	CASSSASGTDTQYF
17	TRBJ2-7	NA	TRBD2	TRBV7-2	TGTGCCAGCAGCCTCCGGACTAGCGGGGTAAGGTTCTACGAGCAGTACTTC	CASSLRTSGVRFYEQYF
18	TRBJ2-6	few	NA	TRBV23-1	TGCGCCAGCAGTCGGAATCACAGATCGCCCCCTGGGGCCAACGTCCTGACTTTC	CASSRNHRSPPGANVLTF
14	TRBJ1-5	NA	TRBD1	TRBV27	TGTGCCAGCACCCCGGGACAGGGGAATCAGCCCCAGCATTTT	CASTPGQGNQPQHF
14	TRBJ2-5	NA	TRBD2	TRBV7-2	TGTGCCAGCAGCCTAGGGACTAGCCCAGAGACCCAGTACTTC	CASSLGTSPETQYF
10	TRBJ2-7	NA	NA	TRBV11-2	TGTGCCAGCAGCTTCGGCGAGCAGTACTTC	CASSFGEQYF
13	TRBJ1-2	NA	TRBD1	TRBV5-5	TGTGCCAGCAGCCCGACAGGGCCCTATGGCTACACCTTC	CASSPTGPYGYTF
13	TRBJ1-6	few	NA	TRBV3-1/TRBV3-2	TGTGCCAGCAGCCAATCAGGGGATTCACCCCTCCACTTT	CASSQSGDSPLHF
13	TRBJ2-5	NA	TRBD2	TRBV6-5	TGTGCCAGCAGTTACACGGCAAGGGAGGGCCAGTACTTC	CASSYTAREGQYF
15	TRBJ1-3	NA	NA	TRBV3-1/TRBV3-2	TGTGCCAGCAGCCCTGGCGGGAGCTCTGGAAACACCATATATTTT	CASSPGGSSGNTIYF
15	TRBJ2-7	NA	NA	TRBV6-2/TRBV6-3	TGTGCCAGCAGTTCTTTCCAGGGTGCTCGCTACGAGCAGTACTTC	CASSSFQGARYEQYF
12	TRBJ2-1	NA	TRBD1	TRBV5-1	TGCGCCAGCAGCTTCTCACAGGGGGCCCAGTTCTTC	CASSFSQGAQFF
14	TRBJ1-1	NA	TRBD1	TRBV19	TGTGCCAGTAGACTCCAGGGGGCCCAACTCCGAGCTTTCTTT	CASRLQGAQLRAFF
17	TRBJ1-5	NA	NA	TRBV5-1	TGCGCCAGCAGCTTCTTTACCAGGGTCGGAAGCAATCAGCCCCAGCATTTT	CASSFFTRVGSNQPQHF
14	TRBJ1-2	NA	TRBD1	TRBV6-5	TGTGCCAGCAGGCGGACAGGGGGCTTCGATGGCTACACCTTC	CASRRTGGFDGYTF
14	TRBJ1-6	NA	NA	TRBV5-6	TGTGCCAGCAGCTTGGGAGGGTGGAATTCACCCCTCCACTTT	CASSLGGWNSPLHF
15	TRBJ2-3	NA	NA	TRBV7-2	TGTGCCAGCAGCTTAGGCGGGGCTAGCACAGATACGCAGTATTTT	CASSLGGASTDTQYF
16	TRBJ1-1	NA	NA	TRBV6-5	TGTGCCAGCAGTTACTCGAACGGGGGAGTTAACACTGAAGCTTTCTTT	CASSYSNGGVNTEAFF
17	TRBJ2-3	NA	TRBD2	TRBV6-2/TRBV6-3	TGTGCCAGCAGTTACTCGATGTTAGCGGGGACCACAGATACGCAGTATTTT	CASSYSMLAGTTDTQYF
14	TRBJ2-1	NA	NA	TRBV9	TGTGCCAGCAGCGTATCTAGGACTACTAATGAGCAGTTCTTC	CASSVSRTTNEQFF
12	TRBJ1-1	NA	TRBD1	TRBV27	TGTGCCAGCAGTGCCAGGACAGGGCTGGCTTTCTTT	CASSARTGLAFF
15	TRBJ1-3	NA	NA	TRBV2	TGTGCCAGCAGCGCCGTTTCAGGGCCCGGAAACACCATATATTTT	CASSAVSGPGNTIYF
15	TRBJ1-5	NA	TRBD1	TRBV6-6	TGTGCCAGCAGTTACTCCTTAGGGGGCTATCAGCCCCAGCATTTT	CASSYSLGGYQPQHF
13	TRBJ1-1	NA	TRBD1	TRBV19	TGTGCCAGTAGCGGACAGGGAGGGACTGAAGCTTTCTTT	CASSGQGGTEAFF
16	TRBJ2-2	few	TRBD2	TRBV4-2	TGTGCCAGCAGCCAAGAAAGCGGGAGGGTCACCGGGGAGCTGTTTTTT	CASSQESGRVTGELFF
13	TRBJ1-1	NA	NA	TRBV30	TGTGCCTGGAGTCCCCTCGGAGGGACTGAAGCTTTCTTT	CAWSPLGGTEAFF